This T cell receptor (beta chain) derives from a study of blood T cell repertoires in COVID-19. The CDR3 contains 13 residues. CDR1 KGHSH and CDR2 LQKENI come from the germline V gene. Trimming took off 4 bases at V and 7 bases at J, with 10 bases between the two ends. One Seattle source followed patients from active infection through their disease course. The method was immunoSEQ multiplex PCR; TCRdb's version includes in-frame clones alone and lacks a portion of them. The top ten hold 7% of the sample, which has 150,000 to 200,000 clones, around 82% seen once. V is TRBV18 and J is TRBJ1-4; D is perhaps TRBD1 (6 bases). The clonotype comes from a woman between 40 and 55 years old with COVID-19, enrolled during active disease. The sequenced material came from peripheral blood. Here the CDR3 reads CASSRGQIEKLFF. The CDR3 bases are TGTGCCAGCTCACGCGGACAGATTGAAAAACTGTTTTTT.